The 19 T cell receptor beta chains below all came from one sample that was sequenced in a study of shared clonotypes between healthy human individuals. Terminally differentiated effector memory CD45RA+ cells were left out of the naive CD8 fraction, which was CD45RO-negative and positively selected for CCR7. Sequencing used immunoSEQ multiplex PCR; TCRdb keeps in-frame clones, though not all of them. The sample shows around 2,100,000 clones, around 96% of them seen only once. Sequencing was carried out using naive CD8+ T cells sorted from blood. The receptors come from a young man in good health.

V gene TRBV11-2 combines with J gene TRBJ1-1, with D possibly being TRBD1 (6 bases). The V and J ends lost 3 bases and 0 bases respectively, with 11 bases between them. The CDR3 is made up of 15 amino acids. The germline V gene has CDR1 SGHAT and CDR2 FQNNGV. CDR3 DNA: TGTGCCAGCAGCTTGGGGGCGAGGGTGAACACTGAAGCTTTCTTT. This sequence encodes CASSLGARVNTEAFF.

The chain links TRBV2 to TRBJ2-7; 9 nucleotides match TRBD2. CDR3 length: 14 amino acids. From germline, CDR1 is SNHLY and CDR2 FYNNEI. J gave up 3 bases and V 6 bases, and 6 bases lay outside the gene matches. In DNA form, the CDR3 reads TGTGCCAGCAGCTCTAGCGGGGAGAACTACGAGCAGTACTTC. Protein sequence: CASSSSGENYEQYF.

The chain carries TRBV13 and TRBJ2-2; D not certain. CDR3 size: 13 residues. Trimming cost V 10 bases and J 2 bases, with 11 bases left between them. CDR1 and CDR2 from the germline V gene are PRHDT and FYEKMQ (reference sequence). CDR3 protein: CAIDRKNTGELFF. In nucleotides, the CDR3 is TGTGCCATCGACCGAAAAAACACCGGGGAGCTGTTTTTT.

The rearrangement links TRBV5-1 to TRBJ2-2; D uncertain. The CDR3 covers 15 residues. From germline, CDR1 is SGHRS and CDR2 YFSETQ. V lost 1 base to trimming and J lost 1 base, with 8 bases between them. The chain's CDR3 is CASSLFAGNTGELFF. The CDR3 DNA follows: TGCGCCAGCAGCTTGTTTGCAGGGAACACCGGGGAGCTGTTTTTT.

This sequence joins TRBV7-9 and TRBJ2-3; D gene ambiguous. This CDR3 region has 13 residues. Germline V CDR1 and CDR2: SEHNR, FQNEAQ (reference sequence). The V end was cut by 5 bases, the J end by 5 bases, with 11 bases between. The CDR3 loop reads CASSPKGGDTQYF. For the CDR3, the DNA is TGTGCCAGCAGCCCTAAAGGCGGAGATACGCAGTATTTT.

The V gene is TRBV11-2, the J gene TRBJ2-1, with D unresolved. V was cut by 7 bases and J by 8 bases, with 12 bases left in between. Germline CDR1 reads SGHAT; CDR2 reads FQNNGV. This CDR3 is built from 12 residues. Here the CDR3 reads CASTGSKDEQFF. The DNA of the CDR3 is TGTGCCAGCACCGGGTCGAAGGATGAGCAGTTCTTC.

The V and J genes are TRBV4-3 and TRBJ2-7; 12 bases agree with TRBD1. V was pared by 0 bases and J by 0 bases, with 12 bases of the junction left unmatched. The length of the CDR3 is 20 residues. Germline V gene sequence: CDR1 LGHNA, CDR2 YSLEER. The CDR3 DNA reads TGCGCCAGCAGCCAAGATGTAAGGGACAGGGGGCTATGGCGCTCCTACGAGCAGTACTTC. Translation: CASSQDVRDRGLWRSYEQYF.

The chain combines TRBV28 with TRBJ2-5, with 8 bases identical to TRBD2. Germline V gene data show CDR1 as MDHEN and CDR2 as SYDVKM. The CDR3 spans 16 residues. V was pared by 5 bases and J by 0 bases, with 8 bases of the junction left unmatched. CDR3 DNA sequence: TGTGCCAGCAGTCCGGAACTAGCGGTCCACCAAGAGACCCAGTACTTC. The encoded protein is CASSPELAVHQETQYF.

A single count supports this clone. This sequence joins TRBV20-1 and TRBJ2-5, with no clear D. V lost 0 bases to trimming and J lost 5 bases, with 4 bases between them. CDR3 length: 11 amino acids. Germline lookup yields CDR1 DFQATT and CDR2 SNEGSKA (reference sequence). CDR3 protein: CSARELETQYF. The CDR3 region has the DNA TGCAGTGCTAGAGAATTGGAGACCCAGTACTTC.

The chain links TRBV10-2 to TRBJ2-7; possibly TRBD2 for D (5 bases). CDR1 and CDR2 (germline): WSHSY, SAAADI. Trimming took 4 bases from V and 7 from J, leaving 17 bases between them. The CDR3 loop spans 14 amino acids. The CDR3 DNA is TGCGCCAGCAGTGTTTCGCAGGCAACGGGGGAGCAGTACTTC. Translated: CASSVSQATGEQYF.

Comment on this clone: The sample has other DNA sequences that encode this CDR3 too. The CDR3 coding sequence is TGTGCCAGCAGTTTCCGGGGAAGCTACGAGCAGTACTTC. Encoded protein: CASSFRGSYEQYF. V is TRBV27 and J is TRBJ2-7; D is possibly TRBD2 (5 bases). Trimming took 3 bases from V and 3 from J, leaving 9 bases between them. The CDR3 extends over 13 amino acids. CDR1 and CDR2 (germline): MNHEY, SMNVEV (reference sequence).

V and J are TRBV2 and TRBJ1-2, with D possibly TRBD1 on 5 matching bases. Germline-derived CDR1 and CDR2 are SNHLY and FYNNEI. V lost 6 bases, J lost 3 bases, and 11 bases lay in between. CDR3 length: 13 amino acids. The CDR3 bases are TGTGCCAGCAGCCAAGACAGAGACTATGGCTACACCTTC. Translated, it gives CASSQDRDYGYTF.

The gene calls are TRBV5-6 and TRBJ1-1; 10 positions agree with TRBD1. CDR1 is SGHDT and CDR2 is YYEEEE in the germline V gene. The CDR3 length is 19 residues. V shed 0 bases and J 2 bases; nucleotides not matched to a gene: 13. Here the CDR3 reads CASSLGEFRGQGDNTEAFF. The CDR3 region has the DNA TGTGCCAGCAGCTTGGGCGAATTTCGAGGACAGGGGGATAACACTGAAGCTTTCTTT.

This clone was seen once. The chain couples TRBV4-1 to TRBJ2-1; D unclear. This CDR3 is 17 amino acids long. Germline V gene sequence: CDR1 MGHRA, CDR2 YSYEKL. The V end lost 1 base, the J end lost 0 bases, and 13 bases lay between the germline ends. CDR3 sequence (DNA): TGCGCCAGCAGCCAAGTGGCCGACTTTTACTCCTACAATGAGCAGTTCTTC. This codes for CASSQVADFYSYNEQFF.

This chain joins TRBV6-5 and TRBJ1-2, with TRBD1 identical over 7 bases. Germline CDR1 is MNHEY and CDR2 is SVGAGI. Germline trimming cut 5 bases from V and 4 bases from J; bases unmatched to any gene: 10. The CDR3 runs 15 residues. The CDR3 DNA reads TGTGCCAGCAGTCCCGACAGGGCAGTCGGCTATGGCTACACCTTC. It codes for CASSPDRAVGYGYTF.

The CDR3 nucleotides read TGTGCCAGCGGCTCTGGGGGCGATGAGCAGTTCTTC. Its translation: CASGSGGDEQFF. The chain is built from TRBV9 and TRBJ2-1, with D perhaps matching TRBD1 (6 bases). V shed 7 bases and J shed 8 bases, with 13 bases lying between them. The CDR3 length is 12 residues. Germline lookup yields CDR1 SGDLS and CDR2 YYNGEE.

The J gene is TRBJ2-7, the V gene TRBV7-9; D is unclear. This CDR3 region has 14 residues. V lost 5 bases and J lost 2, with 13 bases in between. The germline V gene encodes CDR1 SEHNR and CDR2 FQNEAQ (reference sequence). CDR3 in amino acids: CASSQDHLAYEQYF. The CDR3 DNA sequence: TGTGCCAGCAGCCAGGACCACTTGGCCTACGAGCAGTACTTC.

The count of this clone is one. This same CDR3 is encoded by further DNA sequences in the sample. The chain recombines TRBV7-2 with TRBJ2-7, with D maybe TRBD2 (5 bases). There are 13 residues in the CDR3. V shed 0 bases and J shed 7 bases, with 10 bases lying between them. In germline, CDR1 is SGHTA, CDR2 FQGNSA. The CDR3 bases are TGTGCCAGCAGCTTAGCAGGGAGTGGGGAGCAGTACTTC. It translates to CASSLAGSGEQYF.

The chain employs TRBV7-6 and TRBJ2-7, with 7 bases matching TRBD2. V dropped 1 base and J dropped 7; count of bases not matched to a gene: 7. The CDR3 totals 14 residues. In germline, CDR1 is SGHVS, CDR2 FNYEAQ. Here the CDR3 reads CASSLGGQAGEQYF. The DNA of the CDR3 is TGTGCCAGCAGCTTAGGCGGCCAAGCGGGGGAGCAGTACTTC.